This T cell receptor beta chain comes out of a study of blood T cell repertoires in COVID-19. Study summary: PBMCs, B-cell-depleted T cells, or T cells provided the cDNA or gDNA that made up the material.

The CDR3 is 14 residues long. V gave up 1 base and J gave up 1 base, with 6 bases separating them. Germline V gene lookup returns CDR1 SGHTA and CDR2 FQGTGA. Using immunoSEQ multiplex PCR, the repertoire was profiled, and TCRdb retains in-frame clones only, with some absent. The sample has around 200,000 clones; roughly 85% are singletons. Individuals drawn from under 30 US areas were roughly 18 to 100 years old. The chain links TRBV7-3 to TRBJ2-3; possible D gene TRBD1, 5 bases. Input material: PBMCs or T cells enriched from blood (not recorded which). This TCR derives from a man between 40 and 49 years old who had recovered from COVID-19. Here the CDR3 reads CASSLSRGTDTQYF. CDR3 bases: TGTGCCAGCAGCTTAAGCAGGGGCACAGATACGCAGTATTTT.